Given below is one T cell receptor (beta chain) in context. This record belongs to a study of blood T cell repertoires in COVID-19. Across the study: The samples span acute and convalescent COVID-19 from the United States, Italy and Spain.

The method was immunoSEQ multiplex PCR; TCRdb's version includes in-frame clones alone and lacks a portion of them. The sample lists about 190,000 clones, just under 80% occurring once. V lost 8 bases and J lost 0, with 17 bases in between. This CDR3 has 15 amino acids. Germline CDR1 reads MDHEN; CDR2 reads SYDVKM. The specimen sequenced was peripheral blood. The gene calls are TRBV28 and TRBJ2-7; the D gene is possibly TRBD1 (5 bases). This TCR was sampled from a woman aged 80 or over with active or convalescent COVID-19. CDR3 residues: CASCPLRDFSYEQYF. The CDR3 bases are TGTGCCAGCTGCCCTCTCAGGGATTTCTCCTACGAGCAGTACTTC.